This T cell receptor beta chain derives from a study of PD-L1 blockade in urothelial cancer. Study at large: It was at some point between 2013 and 2014 that patients started atezolizumab at 1,200 mg intravenously every 3 weeks.

The CDR3 is 15 amino acids. The junction had 7 bases not matched to a gene; V was cut back by 1 base and J by 4 bases. Germline CDR1 is SGHNT and CDR2 is YYREEE (reference sequence). Study-level findings and limits: Patients who had durable benefit saw their tumor-associated blood clones expand more at 3 weeks.

Concerning this clone: Its target is unknown.

Time point defined: pretreatment peripheral blood. Patients had urothelial carcinoma that was locally advanced or metastatic. Profiled with immunoSEQ multiplex PCR; TCRdb holds only in-frame clones, not every one. The sample shows about 93,000 clones, 90% of them seen only once. Sequences were derived from PBMCs, sampled around atezolizumab (anti-PD-L1) treatment. This TCR was sampled from a man aged 60 to 69 with urothelial cancer. The chain uses TRBV5-4 and TRBJ2-5, with TRBD2 identical over 7 bases. The CDR3 protein is CASSLTGGVIETQYF. The CDR3, as DNA: TGTGCCAGCAGCTTGACGGGAGGAGTTATAGAGACCCAGTACTTC. Complete variable domain (other parts from reference TRBV5-4 and TRBJ2-5): ETGVTQSPTHLIKTRGQQVTLRCSSQSGHNTVSWYQQALGQGPQFIFQYYREEENGRGNFPPRFSGLQFPNYSSELNVNALELDDSALYLCASSLTGGVIETQYFGPGTRLLVL.